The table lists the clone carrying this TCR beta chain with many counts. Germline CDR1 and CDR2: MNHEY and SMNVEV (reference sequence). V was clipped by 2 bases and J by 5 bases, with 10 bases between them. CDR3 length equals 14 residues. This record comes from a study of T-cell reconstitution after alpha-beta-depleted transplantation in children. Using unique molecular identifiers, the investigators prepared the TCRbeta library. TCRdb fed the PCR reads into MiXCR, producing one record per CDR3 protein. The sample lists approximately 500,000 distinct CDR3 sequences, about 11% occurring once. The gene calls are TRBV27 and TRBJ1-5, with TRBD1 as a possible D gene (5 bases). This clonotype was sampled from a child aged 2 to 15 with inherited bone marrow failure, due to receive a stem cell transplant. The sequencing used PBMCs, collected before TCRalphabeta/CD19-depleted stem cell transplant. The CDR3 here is CASSLEGADQPQHF. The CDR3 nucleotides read TGTGCCAGCAGTTTAGAAGGGGCGGATCAGCCCCAGCATTTT.